This TCR beta chain was profiled in a study of blood T cells in healthy people across ages. Points from the study as a whole: Estimates drawn from one million T cells were deemed to understate diversity.

Per sample, at least 5 micrograms of total RNA were extracted. Next came a second PCR, run for about 6 to 12 cycles, which used a sample-barcoded 5' primer along with a J-beta primer mix. Every molecule of cDNA carried a tag from a template-switch adaptor with 12 random nucleotides. TCRdb re-analysed the 5' RACE reads in MiXCR, keeping a single row per CDR3 protein. Seen here are roughly 800,000 distinct CDR3 sequences, under 30% observed once, and the top ten hold 2.5% to 3.5%. This CDR3 contains 12 residues. Germline CDR1 is SGDLS and CDR2 is YYNGEE. V lost 0 bases and J 13 bases, leaving 8 bases between the germline ends. This clonotype came up once. Its cognate antigen is unknown. These same data were also listed under a study on T cells of mothers and their children. That paper adds: Whether related or unrelated, pairs show similar shaping of TCR recombination output by thymic selection.

The sample taken for sequencing was blood. The chain recombines TRBV9 with TRBJ1-6; unclear D gene. The receptor comes from a boy aged 5-17 years in good health. CDR3 loop: CASSVAMGPLHF. The CDR3 region has the DNA TGTGCCAGCAGCGTAGCTATGGGTCCCCTCCACTTT.